This paragraph reports one TCR beta chain. Its antigen has not been determined. No base quality values were provided; no much bigger clone lies one nucleotide off. Using the deep immunoSEQ assay, multiplex PCR amplified TCR CDR3 regions from genomic DNA. Extracted genomic DNA from each cell subset was distributed evenly across all wells of several immunoSEQ 96-well plates, and each plate was treated as a replicate. For sorted subsets, around 200 ng genomic DNA, equal to some 30,000 T cell genomes, was loaded into each replicate PCR. Purified libraries were quantified with a Qubit 3.0 fluorometer, sized on a Bioanalyzer 2100, and re-quantified with the KAPA Library Quantification kit. Each immunoSEQ 96-well plate was sequenced on its own single-read 150-cycle Illumina NextSeq 550 flow cell. Per the source publication's procedure: Because the immunoSEQ output held only junctional sequences and lacked quality scores, the filtering could not match the filtering applied to full-length reads. To assign V/J genes and CDR3, sequences were annotated using PyIR, a Python wrapper for IgBLAST v1.9, with IMGT germline references. Reads were removed for weak V/J assignments (E-value above 1e-6), missing CDR3, stop codons, out-of-frame junctions, or ambiguous translated residues. V3J clonotypes were defined as sequences sharing an identical inferred V gene, J gene, and CDR3 amino acid sequence. To compute the percentage overlap between repertoires, the number of shared unique clonotypes was divided by the size of the smaller repertoire. Richness of each repertoire was evaluated using RTK rarefaction, the Chao1 estimator, and Recon v2.1 estimates of unobserved clonotypes. For all TCRbeta clonotypes obtained by the gDNA method from a handful of donors, generation probabilities were computed with OLGA. Drawn from immuneACCESS, this table holds only the in-frame rearrangements with V and J called that TCRdb kept. Clones are partly lost; checked studies trace under half to an unresolved V gene and leave the rest unexplained. For V, J and clone size, that table is used; D and trimming come from the DNA. This sample gives under 850,000 clones in total; over 55% of them show up just once. The biggest ten clones account for approximately 2% of the sample.

V sheds 1 base and J sheds 5 bases, leaving 7 bases between their ends. The germline V gene provides CDR1 SGDLS and CDR2 YYNGEE. Taken from cysteine to phenylalanine, the CDR3 has 13 residues. The retained sequence is limited to the CDR3, 39 bases, with the frame set at the first base. The entry originates in a study of shared clonotypes between healthy human individuals (dated by TCRdb to the early 2020s). Background on the whole study: The cohort included a few men and a couple of women between 18 and 49 years of age. Libraries were prepared and TCR repertoires were sequenced by different laboratories using diverse techniques, in order to increase sequencing depth and limit assay-specific biases. Each donor's leukapheresis produced roughly between about 0.8 and 8.9 billion PBMCs. For each donor, CD4 naive and CD4 memory were each run on three plates, CD8 naive on two plates, and CD8 memory on one plate. The study deeply sequenced blood TCR repertoires of five healthy adults to estimate repertoire size and the extent of clonotype sharing between individuals.

The research as a whole found: Naive subsets generally had larger estimated clonotype richness than memory subsets. Only blood was sampled, and tissue TCR repertoires likely differ from those in blood. Pairwise subsampling led to the expectation that sequencing depth would affect the degree of clonotype sharing among donors. Compared with non-shared clonotypes, the clonotypes found in all four sorted-subset donors had higher generation probabilities. The genetic and exposure-history diversity represented was limited by the small number of donors. Rarefaction of sorted-subset datasets indicated incomplete sequencing despite the large sequencing depth. When a few donors were compared, the shared fraction of clonotypes was around 5% for naive CD4, approximately 3.3% for naive CD8, 2.3% for memory CD4, and roughly 0.43% for memory CD8.

The donors were healthy, HIV-negative adults who had no recently reported acute infections or vaccinations. All donors were Caucasian adults living in Nashville, Tennessee, USA. CD4+ T cells were enriched through magnetic negative selection, after which naive cells were positively selected on CD45RA and the remaining negative fraction served as the memory subset. After blood collection by leukapheresis, PBMCs were isolated using Ficoll-Histopaque density gradient centrifugation and then cryopreserved in the vapor phase of liquid nitrogen. Analytical flow cytometry was used to check the purity and quantity of each magnetically sorted T cell population. Each sorted fraction had its genomic DNA isolated and then quantified by UV absorbance on a Nanodrop 2000c.

The sequence was collected from a woman aged 30 to 39 in good health. The source material was memory CD4+ T cells sorted from blood. The cell subset or site label on this specimen signifies: CD45RA-negative fraction. The chain is assembled from TRBV9 and TRBJ1-5; the D region possibly corresponds to TRBD1 (5 bases align). The CDR3 amino acid sequence is: CASSVTGDQPQHF. The sequence in DNA is TGTGCCAGCAGCGTAACGGGGGATCAGCCCCAGCATTTT.